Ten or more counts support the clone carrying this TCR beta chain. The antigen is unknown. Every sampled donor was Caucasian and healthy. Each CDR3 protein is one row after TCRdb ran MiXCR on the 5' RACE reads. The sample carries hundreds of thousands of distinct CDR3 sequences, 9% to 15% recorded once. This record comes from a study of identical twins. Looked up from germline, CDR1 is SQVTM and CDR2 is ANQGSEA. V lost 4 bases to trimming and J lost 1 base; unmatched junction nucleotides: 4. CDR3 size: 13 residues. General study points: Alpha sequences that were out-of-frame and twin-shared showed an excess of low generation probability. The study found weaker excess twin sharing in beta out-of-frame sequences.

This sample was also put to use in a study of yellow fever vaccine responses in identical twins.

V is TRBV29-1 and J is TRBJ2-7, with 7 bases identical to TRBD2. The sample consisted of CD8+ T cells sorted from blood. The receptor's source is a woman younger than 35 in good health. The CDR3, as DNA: TGCAGCGTTGTAACGGGAGGTTCCTACGAGCAGTACTTC. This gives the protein CSVVTGGSYEQYF.